The sequence of this TCR beta chain was determined in a study of shared clonotypes between healthy human individuals. Findings and limits, study-wide: All-four-donor shared clonotypes had higher generation probabilities than non-shared clonotypes did.

The method was immunoSEQ multiplex PCR; TCRdb's version includes in-frame clones alone and lacks a portion of them. Among about 680,000 clones, roughly 94% were seen once, and the ten largest hold 24%. As defined, naive CD8 cells were CD45RO-negative and positively selected for CCR7, with terminally differentiated effector memory CD45RA+ cells excluded. Comments on this clone: Its antigen is unknown.

V lost 6 bases and J 2 bases, leaving 23 bases between the germline ends. The germline gives CDR1 MDHEN, CDR2 SYDVKM. The CDR3 totals 17 residues. The genes are TRBV28 and TRBJ2-7; D gene uncertain. Sequences were obtained from naive CD8+ T cells sorted from blood. This sequence originates from a man under 40 in good health. In nucleotides, the CDR3 is TGTGCCAGCAGCATTACACCCAAAACTATCCTAACCTACGAGCAGTACTTC. Its protein product is CASSITPKTILTYEQYF.